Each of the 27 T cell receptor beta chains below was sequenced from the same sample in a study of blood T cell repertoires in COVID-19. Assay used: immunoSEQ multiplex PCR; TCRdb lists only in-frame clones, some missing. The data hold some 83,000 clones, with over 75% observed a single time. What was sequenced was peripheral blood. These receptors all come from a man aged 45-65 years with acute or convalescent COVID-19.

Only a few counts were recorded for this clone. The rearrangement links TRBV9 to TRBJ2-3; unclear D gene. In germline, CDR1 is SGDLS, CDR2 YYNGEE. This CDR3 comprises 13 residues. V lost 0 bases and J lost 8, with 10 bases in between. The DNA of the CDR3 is TGTGCCAGCAGCGTAGGGGTTCCTAGTACGCAGTATTTT. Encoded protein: CASSVGVPSTQYF.

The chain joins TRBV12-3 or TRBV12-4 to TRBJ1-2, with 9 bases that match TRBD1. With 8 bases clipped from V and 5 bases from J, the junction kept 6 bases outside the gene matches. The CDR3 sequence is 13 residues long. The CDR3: CASGSTGGYGYTF. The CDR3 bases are TGTGCCAGCGGGTCGACAGGGGGTTATGGCTACACCTTC.

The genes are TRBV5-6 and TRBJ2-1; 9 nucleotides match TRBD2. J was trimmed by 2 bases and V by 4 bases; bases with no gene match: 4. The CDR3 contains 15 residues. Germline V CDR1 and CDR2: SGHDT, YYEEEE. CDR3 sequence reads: CASSAAGGTYNEQFF. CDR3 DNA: TGTGCCAGCAGCGCAGCGGGGGGAACCTACAATGAGCAGTTCTTC. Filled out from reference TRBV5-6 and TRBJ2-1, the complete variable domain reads DAGVTQSPTHLIKTRGQQVTLRCSPKSGHDTVSWYQQALGQGPQFIFQYYEEEERQRGNFPDRFSGHQFPNYSSELNVNALLLGDSALYLCASSAAGGTYNEQFFGPGTRLTVL.

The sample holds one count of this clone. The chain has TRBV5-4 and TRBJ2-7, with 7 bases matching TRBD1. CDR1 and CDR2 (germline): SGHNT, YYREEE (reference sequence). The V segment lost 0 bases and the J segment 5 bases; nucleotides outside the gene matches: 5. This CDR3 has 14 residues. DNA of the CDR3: TGTGCCAGCAGCTTGGAGGTAGGGGGCAACGAGCAGTACTTC. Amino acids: CASSLEVGGNEQYF.

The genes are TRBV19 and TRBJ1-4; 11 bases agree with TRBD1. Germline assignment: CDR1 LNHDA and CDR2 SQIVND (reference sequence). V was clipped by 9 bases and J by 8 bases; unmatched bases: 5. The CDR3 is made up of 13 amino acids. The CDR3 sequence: CASTGTGGEKLFF. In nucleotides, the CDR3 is TGTGCCAGCACCGGGACAGGGGGGGAAAAACTGTTTTTT. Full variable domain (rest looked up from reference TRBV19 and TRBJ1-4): DGGITQSPKYLFRKEGQNVTLSCEQNLNHDAMYWYRQDPGQGLRLIYYSQIVNDFQKGDIAEGYSVSREKKESFPLTVTSAQKNPTAFYLCASTGTGGEKLFFGSGTQLSVL.

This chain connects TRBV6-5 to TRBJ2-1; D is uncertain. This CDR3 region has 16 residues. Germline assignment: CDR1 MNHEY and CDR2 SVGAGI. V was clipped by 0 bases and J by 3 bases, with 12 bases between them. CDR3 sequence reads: CASSYSRTPYYNEQFF. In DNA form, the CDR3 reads TGTGCCAGCAGTTACTCCAGAACCCCGTACTACAATGAGCAGTTCTTC.

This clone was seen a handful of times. CDR3: CASSDSGQTGANVLTF. The CDR3 region has the DNA TGTGCCAGCAGTGACTCGGGGCAAACAGGGGCCAACGTCCTGACTTTC. This sequence joins TRBV6-4 and TRBJ2-6, with a possible D match to TRBD1 (5 bases). V was cut by 0 bases and J by 4 bases, with 10 bases left in between. The CDR3 contains 16 residues. Germline CDR1 reads MRHNA; CDR2 reads SNTAGT.

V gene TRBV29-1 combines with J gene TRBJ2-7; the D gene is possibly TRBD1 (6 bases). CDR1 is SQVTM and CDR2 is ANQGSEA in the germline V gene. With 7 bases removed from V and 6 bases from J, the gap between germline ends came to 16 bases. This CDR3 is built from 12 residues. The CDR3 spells CSAERGYGEQYF. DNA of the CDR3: TGCAGCGCTGAGAGGGGGTACGGCGAGCAGTACTTC.

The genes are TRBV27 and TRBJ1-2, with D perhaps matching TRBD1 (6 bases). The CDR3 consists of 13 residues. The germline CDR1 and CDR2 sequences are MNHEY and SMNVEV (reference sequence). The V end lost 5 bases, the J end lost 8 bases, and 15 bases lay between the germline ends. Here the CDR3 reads CASSPPGTIGYTF. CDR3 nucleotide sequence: TGTGCCAGCAGTCCCCCCGGGACAATAGGCTACACCTTC.

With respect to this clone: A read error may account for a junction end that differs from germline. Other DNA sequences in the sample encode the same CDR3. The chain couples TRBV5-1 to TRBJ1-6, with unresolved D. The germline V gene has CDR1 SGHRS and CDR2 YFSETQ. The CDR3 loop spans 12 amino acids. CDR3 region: CASSFENSPLHF. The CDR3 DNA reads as TGCGCCAGCAGCTTCGAGAATTCACCCCTTCACTTT.

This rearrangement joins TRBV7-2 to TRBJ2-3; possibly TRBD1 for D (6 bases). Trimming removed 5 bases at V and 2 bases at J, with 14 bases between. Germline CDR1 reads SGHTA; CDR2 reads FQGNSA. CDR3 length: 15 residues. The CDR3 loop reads CASSTLQGITDTQYF. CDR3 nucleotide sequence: TGTGCCAGCAGCACATTACAGGGAATCACAGATACGCAGTATTTT.

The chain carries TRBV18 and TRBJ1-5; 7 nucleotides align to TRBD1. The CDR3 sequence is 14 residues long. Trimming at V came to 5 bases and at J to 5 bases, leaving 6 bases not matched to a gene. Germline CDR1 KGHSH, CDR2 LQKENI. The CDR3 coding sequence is TGTGCCAGCTCAACTACAGGGGTCGATCAGCCCCAGCATTTT. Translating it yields CASSTTGVDQPQHF.

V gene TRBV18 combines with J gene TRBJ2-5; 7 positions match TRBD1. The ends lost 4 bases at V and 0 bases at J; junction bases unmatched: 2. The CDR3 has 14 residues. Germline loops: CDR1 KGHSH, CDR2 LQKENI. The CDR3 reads CASSRDSNQETQYF. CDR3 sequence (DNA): TGTGCCAGCTCACGGGACAGTAACCAAGAGACCCAGTACTTC.

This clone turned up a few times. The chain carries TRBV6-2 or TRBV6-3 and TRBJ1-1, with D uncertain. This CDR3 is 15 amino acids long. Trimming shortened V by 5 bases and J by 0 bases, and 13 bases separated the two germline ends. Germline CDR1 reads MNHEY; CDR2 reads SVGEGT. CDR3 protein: CASSRTSMMNTEAFF. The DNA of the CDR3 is TGTGCCAGCAGTCGTACTTCAATGATGAACACTGAAGCTTTCTTT.

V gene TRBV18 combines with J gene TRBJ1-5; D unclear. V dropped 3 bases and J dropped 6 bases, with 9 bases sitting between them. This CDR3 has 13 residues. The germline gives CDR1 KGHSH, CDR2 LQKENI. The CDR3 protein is CASSPPGSQPQHF. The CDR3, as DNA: TGTGCCAGCTCACCCCCGGGAAGTCAGCCCCAGCATTTT. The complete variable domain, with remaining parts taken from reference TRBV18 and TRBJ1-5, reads NAGVMQNPRHLVRRRGQEARLRCSPMKGHSHVYWYRQLPEEGLKFMVYLQKENIIDESGMPKERFSAEFPKEGPSILRIQQVVRGDSAAYFCASSPPGSQPQHFGDGTRLSIL.

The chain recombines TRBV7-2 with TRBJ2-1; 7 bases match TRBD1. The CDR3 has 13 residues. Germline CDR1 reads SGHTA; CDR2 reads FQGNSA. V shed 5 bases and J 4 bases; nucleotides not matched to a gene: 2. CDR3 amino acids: CASSKGQYNEQFF. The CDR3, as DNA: TGTGCCAGCAGCAAGGGACAGTACAATGAGCAGTTCTTC.

DNA for the CDR3: TGTGCCAGCAGCCAAGAGCGGGGGGCCACGGAAGAGCAGTTCTTC. Encoded protein: CASSQERGATEEQFF. The V and J genes are TRBV4-2 and TRBJ2-1; 8 bases fit TRBD2. The germline gives CDR1 LGHNA, CDR2 YNFKEQ. V lost 0 bases to trimming and J lost 10 bases; unmatched junction nucleotides: 8. The CDR3 covers 15 residues.

CDR3 loop: CSVETAKTYEQYF. In nucleotides, the CDR3 is TGCAGCGTTGAGACAGCAAAAACCTACGAGCAGTACTTC. V and J are TRBV29-1 and TRBJ2-7, with a weak D call TRBD1 (5 bases). The CDR3 length is 13 residues. In germline, CDR1 is SQVTM, CDR2 ANQGSEA. V was shortened by 3 bases and J by 2 bases, with 11 bases between the two germline ends.

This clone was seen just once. CDR3 nucleotide sequence: TGTGCCAGCAGCTTATCGGGCAGTGGGGCAGAGACCCAGTACTTC. Translated: CASSLSGSGAETQYF. The chain has TRBV7-9 and TRBJ2-5, with D possibly being TRBD1 (5 bases). The germline CDR1 and CDR2 sequences are SEHNR and FQNEAQ (reference sequence). This CDR3 region has 15 residues. Trimming took 2 bases from V and 4 from J, leaving 14 bases between them.

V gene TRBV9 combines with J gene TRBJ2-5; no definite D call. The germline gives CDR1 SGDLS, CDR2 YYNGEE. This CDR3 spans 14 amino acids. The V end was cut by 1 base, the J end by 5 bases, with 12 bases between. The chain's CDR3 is CASSVSTDRETQYF. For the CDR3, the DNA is TGTGCCAGCAGCGTAAGCACCGATCGGGAGACCCAGTACTTC. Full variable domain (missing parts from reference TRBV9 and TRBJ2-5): DSGVTQTPKHLITATGQRVTLRCSPRSGDLSVYWYQQSLDQGLQFLIQYYNGEERAKGNILERFSAQQFPDLHSELNLSSLELGDSALYFCASSVSTDRETQYFGPGTRLLVL.

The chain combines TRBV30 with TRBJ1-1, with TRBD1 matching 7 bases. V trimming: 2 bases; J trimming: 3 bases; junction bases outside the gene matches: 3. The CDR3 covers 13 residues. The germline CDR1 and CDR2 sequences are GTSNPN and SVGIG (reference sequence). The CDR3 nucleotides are TGTGCCTGGAGTCAGGGGGTTGACACTGAAGCTTTCTTT. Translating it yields CAWSQGVDTEAFF. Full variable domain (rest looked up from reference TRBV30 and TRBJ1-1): SQTIHQWPATLVQPVGSPLSLECTVEGTSNPNLYWYRQAAGRGLQLLFYSVGIGQISSEVPQNLSASRPQDRQFILSSKKLLLSDSGFYLCAWSQGVDTEAFFGQGTRLTVV.

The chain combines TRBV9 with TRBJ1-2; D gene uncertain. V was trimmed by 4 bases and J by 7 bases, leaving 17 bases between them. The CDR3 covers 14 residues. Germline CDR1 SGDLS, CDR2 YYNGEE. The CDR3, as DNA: TGTGCCAGCAGCCAAGGAGGGCTTGGTGGTGGCTACACCTTC. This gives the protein CASSQGGLGGGYTF.

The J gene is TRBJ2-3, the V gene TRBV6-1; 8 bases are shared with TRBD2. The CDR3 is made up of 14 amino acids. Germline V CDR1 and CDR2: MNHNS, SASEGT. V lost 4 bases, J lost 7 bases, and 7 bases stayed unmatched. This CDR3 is CASSGAGGVNTQYF. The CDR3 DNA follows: TGTGCCAGCAGTGGAGCCGGGGGGGTAAATACGCAGTATTTT.

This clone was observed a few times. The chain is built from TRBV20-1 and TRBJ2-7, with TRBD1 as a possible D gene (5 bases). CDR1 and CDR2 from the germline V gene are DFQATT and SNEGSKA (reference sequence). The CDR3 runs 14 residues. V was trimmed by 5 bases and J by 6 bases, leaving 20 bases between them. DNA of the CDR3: TGCAGTGCTCGTGGGGCACAGGCCAGTGCCGAGCAGTACTTC. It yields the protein CSARGAQASAEQYF.

CDR3 amino acids: CASSLGPGPNQPQHF. CDR3 nucleotides: TGTGCCAGCAGCTTAGGGCCAGGGCCCAATCAGCCCCAGCATTTT. V is TRBV7-8 and J is TRBJ1-5; tentative D call: TRBD1 (5 bases). Germline loops: CDR1 SGHVS, CDR2 FQNEAQ. CDR3 length: 15 amino acids. Trimming took off 1 base at V and 3 bases at J, with 10 bases between the two ends.

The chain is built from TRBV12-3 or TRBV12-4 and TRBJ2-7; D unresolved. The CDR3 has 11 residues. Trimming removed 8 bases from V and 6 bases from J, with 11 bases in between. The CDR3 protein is CASGWAGEQYF. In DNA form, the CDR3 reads TGTGCCAGCGGTTGGGCCGGCGAGCAGTACTTC.

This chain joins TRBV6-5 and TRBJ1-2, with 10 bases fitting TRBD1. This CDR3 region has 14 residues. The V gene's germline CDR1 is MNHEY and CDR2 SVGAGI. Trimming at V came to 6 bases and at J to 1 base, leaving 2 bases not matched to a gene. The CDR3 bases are TGTGCCAGCAGGAGGGACAGGGGTAACTATGGCTACACCTTC. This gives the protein CASRRDRGNYGYTF.